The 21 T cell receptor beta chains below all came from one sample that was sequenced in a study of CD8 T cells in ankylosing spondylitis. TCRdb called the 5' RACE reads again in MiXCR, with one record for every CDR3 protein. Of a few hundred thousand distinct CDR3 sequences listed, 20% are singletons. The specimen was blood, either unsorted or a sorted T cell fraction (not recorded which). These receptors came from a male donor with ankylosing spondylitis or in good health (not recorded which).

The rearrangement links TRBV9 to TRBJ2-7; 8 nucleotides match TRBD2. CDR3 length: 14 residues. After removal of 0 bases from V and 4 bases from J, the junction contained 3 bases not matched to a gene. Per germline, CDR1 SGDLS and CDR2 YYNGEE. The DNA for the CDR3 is TGTGCCAGCAGCGTAGGGGGACTAGATTACGAGCAGTACTTC. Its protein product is CASSVGGLDYEQYF.

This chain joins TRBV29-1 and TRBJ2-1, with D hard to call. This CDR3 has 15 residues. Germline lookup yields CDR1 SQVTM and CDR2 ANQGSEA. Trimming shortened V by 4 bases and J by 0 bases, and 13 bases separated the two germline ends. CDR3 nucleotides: TGCAGCGTTGTCTGGGCTGAGAGCTCCTACAATGAGCAGTTCTTC. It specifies CSVVWAESSYNEQFF.

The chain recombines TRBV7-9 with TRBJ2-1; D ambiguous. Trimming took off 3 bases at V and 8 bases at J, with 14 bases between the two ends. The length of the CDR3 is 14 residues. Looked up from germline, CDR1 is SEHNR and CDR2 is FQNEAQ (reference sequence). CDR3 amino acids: CASSFSTPGDEQFF. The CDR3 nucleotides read TGTGCCAGCAGCTTTTCCACCCCAGGCGATGAGCAGTTCTTC.

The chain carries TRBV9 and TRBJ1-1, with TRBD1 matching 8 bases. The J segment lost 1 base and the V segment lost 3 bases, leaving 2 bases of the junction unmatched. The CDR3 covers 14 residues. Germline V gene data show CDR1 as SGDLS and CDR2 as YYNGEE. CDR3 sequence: CASSEQGENTEAFF. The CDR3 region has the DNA TGTGCCAGCAGCGAACAGGGGGAGAACACTGAAGCTTTCTTT.

CDR3 protein: CASSQNAAGEWETQYF. The CDR3 DNA sequence: TGCGCCAGCAGTCAAAACGCTGCGGGGGAGTGGGAGACCCAGTACTTC. The V and J genes are TRBV4-1 and TRBJ2-5, with 7 bases fitting TRBD2. After removal of 6 bases from V and 5 bases from J, the junction contained 15 bases not matched to a gene. Germline CDR1 is MGHRA and CDR2 is YSYEKL. The CDR3 covers 16 residues.

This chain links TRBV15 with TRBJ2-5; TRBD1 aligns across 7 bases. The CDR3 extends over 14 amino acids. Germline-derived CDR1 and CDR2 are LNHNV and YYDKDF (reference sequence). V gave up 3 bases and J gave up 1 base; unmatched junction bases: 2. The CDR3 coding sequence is TGTGCCACCAGCAGCCGGGACAGCCAAGAGACCCAGTACTTC. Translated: CATSSRDSQETQYF.

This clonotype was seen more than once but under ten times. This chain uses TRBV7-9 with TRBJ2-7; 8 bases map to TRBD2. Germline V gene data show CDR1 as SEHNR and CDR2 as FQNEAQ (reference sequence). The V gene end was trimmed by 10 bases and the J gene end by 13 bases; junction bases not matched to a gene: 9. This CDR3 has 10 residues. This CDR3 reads CAINSGGDYF. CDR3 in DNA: TGTGCCATTAACAGCGGGGGTGACTACTTC.

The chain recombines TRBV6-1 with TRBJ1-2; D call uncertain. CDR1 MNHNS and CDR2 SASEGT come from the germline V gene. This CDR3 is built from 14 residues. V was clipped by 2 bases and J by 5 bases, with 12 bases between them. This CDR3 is CASSEPYRDYGYTF. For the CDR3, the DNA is TGTGCCAGCAGTGAACCGTACCGAGATTATGGCTACACCTTC.

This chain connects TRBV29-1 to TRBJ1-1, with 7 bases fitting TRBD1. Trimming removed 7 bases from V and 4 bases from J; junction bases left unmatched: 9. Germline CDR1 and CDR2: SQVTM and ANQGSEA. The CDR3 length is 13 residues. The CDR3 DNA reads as TGCAGCGCTGACAGGGAGTTGTTCACTGAAGCTTTCTTT. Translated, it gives CSADRELFTEAFF.

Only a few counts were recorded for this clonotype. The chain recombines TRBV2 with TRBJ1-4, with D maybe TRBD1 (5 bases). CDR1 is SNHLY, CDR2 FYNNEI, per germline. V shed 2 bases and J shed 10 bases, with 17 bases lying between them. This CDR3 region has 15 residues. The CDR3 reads CASSEFWDGRRKLFF. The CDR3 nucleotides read TGTGCCAGCAGTGAATTCTGGGACGGACGGAGAAAACTGTTTTTT.

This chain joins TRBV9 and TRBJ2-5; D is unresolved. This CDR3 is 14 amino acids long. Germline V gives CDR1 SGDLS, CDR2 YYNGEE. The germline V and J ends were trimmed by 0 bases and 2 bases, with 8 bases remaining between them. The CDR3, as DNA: TGTGCCAGCAGCGTAGCAGGTACTCAAGAGACCCAGTACTTC. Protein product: CASSVAGTQETQYF.

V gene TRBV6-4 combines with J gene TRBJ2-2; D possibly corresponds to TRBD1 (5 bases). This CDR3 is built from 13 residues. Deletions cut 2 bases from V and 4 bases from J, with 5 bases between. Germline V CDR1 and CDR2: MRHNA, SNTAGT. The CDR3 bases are TGTGCCAGCAGTGACAGGGGCACCGGGGAGCTGTTTTTT. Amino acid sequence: CASSDRGTGELFF.

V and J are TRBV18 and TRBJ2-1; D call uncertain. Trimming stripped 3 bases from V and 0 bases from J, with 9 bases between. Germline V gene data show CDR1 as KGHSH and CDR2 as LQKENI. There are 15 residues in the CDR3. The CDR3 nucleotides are TGTGCCAGCTCACCTGACTCAATCTCCTACAATGAGCAGTTCTTC. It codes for CASSPDSISYNEQFF.

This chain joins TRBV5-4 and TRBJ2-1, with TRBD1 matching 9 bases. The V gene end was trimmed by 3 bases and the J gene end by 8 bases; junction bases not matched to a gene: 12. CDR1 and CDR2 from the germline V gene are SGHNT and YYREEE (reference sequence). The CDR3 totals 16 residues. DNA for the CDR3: TGTGCCAGCAGCTCCGATGGGACAGGGAGGGCGGATGAGCAGTTCTTC. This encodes CASSSDGTGRADEQFF.

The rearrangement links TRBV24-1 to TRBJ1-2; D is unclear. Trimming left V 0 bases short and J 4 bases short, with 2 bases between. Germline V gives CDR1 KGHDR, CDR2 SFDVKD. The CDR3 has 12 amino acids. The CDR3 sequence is CATSDLGYGYTF. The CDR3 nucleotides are TGTGCCACCAGTGATTTGGGCTATGGCTACACCTTC.

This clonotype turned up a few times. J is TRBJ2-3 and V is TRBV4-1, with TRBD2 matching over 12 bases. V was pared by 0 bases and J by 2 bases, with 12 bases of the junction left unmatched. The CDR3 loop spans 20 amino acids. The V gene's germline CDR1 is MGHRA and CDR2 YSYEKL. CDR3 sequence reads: CASSQDRGTSGFVSTDTQYF. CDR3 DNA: TGCGCCAGCAGCCAAGATCGAGGGACTAGCGGGTTTGTTTCCACAGATACGCAGTATTTT.

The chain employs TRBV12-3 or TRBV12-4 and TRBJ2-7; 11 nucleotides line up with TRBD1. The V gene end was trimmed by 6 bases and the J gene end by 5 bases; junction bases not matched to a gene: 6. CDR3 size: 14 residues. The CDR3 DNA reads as TGTGCCAGCAGCACTGGACAGGGGGCTGACGAGCAGTACTTC. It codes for CASSTGQGADEQYF.

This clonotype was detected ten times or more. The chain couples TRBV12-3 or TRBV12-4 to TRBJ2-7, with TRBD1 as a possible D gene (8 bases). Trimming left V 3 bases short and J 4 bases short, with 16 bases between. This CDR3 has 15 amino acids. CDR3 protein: CASSFSDREGYEQYF. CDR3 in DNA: TGTGCCAGCAGTTTTTCGGACAGGGAGGGGTACGAGCAGTACTTC.

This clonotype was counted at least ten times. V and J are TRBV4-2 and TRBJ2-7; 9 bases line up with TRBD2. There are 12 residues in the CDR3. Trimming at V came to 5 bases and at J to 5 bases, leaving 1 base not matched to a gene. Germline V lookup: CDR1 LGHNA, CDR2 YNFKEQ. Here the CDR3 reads CASSGTSNEQYF. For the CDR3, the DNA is TGTGCCAGCAGCGGGACTAGCAACGAGCAGTACTTC.

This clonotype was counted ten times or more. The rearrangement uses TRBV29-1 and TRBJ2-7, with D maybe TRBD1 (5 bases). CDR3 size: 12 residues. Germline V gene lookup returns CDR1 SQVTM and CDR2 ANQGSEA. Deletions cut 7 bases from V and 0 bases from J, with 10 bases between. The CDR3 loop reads CSAEGDSYEQYF. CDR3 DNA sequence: TGCAGCGCCGAAGGGGACTCCTACGAGCAGTACTTC.

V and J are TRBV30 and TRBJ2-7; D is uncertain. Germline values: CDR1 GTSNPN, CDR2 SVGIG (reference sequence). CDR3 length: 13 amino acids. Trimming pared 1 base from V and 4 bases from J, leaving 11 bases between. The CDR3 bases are TGTGCCTGGAGTGGTGGGTTCGGGTACGAGCAGTACTTC. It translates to CAWSGGFGYEQYF. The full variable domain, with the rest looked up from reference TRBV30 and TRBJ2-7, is SQTIHQWPATLVQPVGSPLSLECTVEGTSNPNLYWYRQAAGRGLQLLFYSVGIGQISSEVPQNLSASRPQDRQFILSSKKLLLSDSGFYLCAWSGGFGYEQYFGPGTRLTVT.